This T cell receptor beta chain stems from a study of control samples from healthy donors and cancer patients. TCRdb's table, derived via immunoSEQ multiplex PCR, lists solely in-frame clones and lacks some. The sample has about 100,000 clones, 88% seen once. V shed 1 base and J 0 bases; nucleotides not matched to a gene: 9. Germline V gives CDR1 MGHRA, CDR2 YSYEKL. The CDR3 spans 17 residues. This receptor was obtained from a man aged 25 to 40 in good health. Sequenced sample: blood. The chain uses TRBV4-1 and TRBJ2-7, with TRBD1 matching 7 bases. In DNA form, the CDR3 reads TGCGCCAGCAGCCAAGCCGACGTGGCAGGGGGCTCCTACGAGCAGTACTTC. Translated: CASSQADVAGGSYEQYF.